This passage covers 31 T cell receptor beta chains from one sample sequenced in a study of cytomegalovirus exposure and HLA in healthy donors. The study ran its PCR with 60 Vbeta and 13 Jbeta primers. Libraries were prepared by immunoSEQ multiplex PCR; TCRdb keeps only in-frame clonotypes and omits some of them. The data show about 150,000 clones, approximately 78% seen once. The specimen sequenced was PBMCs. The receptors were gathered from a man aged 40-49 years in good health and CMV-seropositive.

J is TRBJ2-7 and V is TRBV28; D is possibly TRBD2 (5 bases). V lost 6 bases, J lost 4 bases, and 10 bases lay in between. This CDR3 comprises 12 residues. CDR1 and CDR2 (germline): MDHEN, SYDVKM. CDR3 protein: CASRGRSYEQYF. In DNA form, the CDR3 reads TGTGCCAGCAGGGGGAGAAGTTACGAGCAGTACTTC.

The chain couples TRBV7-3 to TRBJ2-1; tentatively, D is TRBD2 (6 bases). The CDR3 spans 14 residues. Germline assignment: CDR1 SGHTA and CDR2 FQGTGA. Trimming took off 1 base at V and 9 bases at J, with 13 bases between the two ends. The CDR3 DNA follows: TGTGCCAGCAGCTTAATAGGCGGGGAGATTGAGCAGTTCTTC. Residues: CASSLIGGEIEQFF.

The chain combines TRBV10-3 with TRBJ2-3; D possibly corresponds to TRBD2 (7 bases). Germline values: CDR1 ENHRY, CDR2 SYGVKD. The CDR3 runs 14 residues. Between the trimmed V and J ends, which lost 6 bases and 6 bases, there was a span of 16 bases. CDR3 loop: CAIRGGGLWDTQYF. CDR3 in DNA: TGTGCCATCAGGGGAGGGGGGCTCTGGGATACGCAGTATTTT.

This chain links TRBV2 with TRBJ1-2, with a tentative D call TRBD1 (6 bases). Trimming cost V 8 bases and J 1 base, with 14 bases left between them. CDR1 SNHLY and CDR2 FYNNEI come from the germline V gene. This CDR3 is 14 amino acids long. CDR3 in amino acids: CASRTRGVNYGYTF. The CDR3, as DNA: TGTGCCAGCCGAACCAGGGGAGTTAACTATGGCTACACCTTC.

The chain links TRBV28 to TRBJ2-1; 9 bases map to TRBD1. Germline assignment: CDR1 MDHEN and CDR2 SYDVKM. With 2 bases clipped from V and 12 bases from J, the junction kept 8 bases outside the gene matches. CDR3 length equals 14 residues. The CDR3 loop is CASSLPGQGRRQFF. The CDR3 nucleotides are TGTGCCAGCAGTTTACCGGGACAGGGAAGGAGGCAGTTCTTC.

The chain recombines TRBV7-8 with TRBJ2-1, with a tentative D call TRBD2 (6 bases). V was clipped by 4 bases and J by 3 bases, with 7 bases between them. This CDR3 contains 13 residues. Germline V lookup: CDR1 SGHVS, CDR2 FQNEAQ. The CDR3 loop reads CASSWGLYNEQFF. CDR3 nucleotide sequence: TGTGCCAGCAGCTGGGGACTCTACAATGAGCAGTTCTTC. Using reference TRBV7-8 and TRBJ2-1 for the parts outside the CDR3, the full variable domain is GAGVSQSPRYKVAKRGQDVALRCDPISGHVSLFWYQQALGQGPEFLTYFQNEAQLDKSGLPSDRFFAERPEGSVSTLKIQRTQQEDSAVYLCASSWGLYNEQFFGPGTRLTVL.

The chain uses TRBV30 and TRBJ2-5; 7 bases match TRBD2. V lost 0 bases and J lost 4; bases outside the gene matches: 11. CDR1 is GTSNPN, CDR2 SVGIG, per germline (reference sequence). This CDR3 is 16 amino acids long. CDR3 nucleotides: TGTGCCTGGAGTGTAGTAGGGGCGGGAGTCGGAGAGACCCAGTACTTC. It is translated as CAWSVVGAGVGETQYF.

The CDR3 sequence is CASSWASRGETQYF. In nucleotides, the CDR3 is TGTGCCAGCAGCTGGGCGTCCAGGGGAGAGACCCAGTACTTC. The chain joins TRBV27 to TRBJ2-5, with D maybe TRBD1 (6 bases). V was cut by 6 bases and J by 4 bases, with 15 bases left in between. CDR3 length: 14 residues. Germline CDR1 and CDR2: MNHEY and SMNVEV (reference sequence).

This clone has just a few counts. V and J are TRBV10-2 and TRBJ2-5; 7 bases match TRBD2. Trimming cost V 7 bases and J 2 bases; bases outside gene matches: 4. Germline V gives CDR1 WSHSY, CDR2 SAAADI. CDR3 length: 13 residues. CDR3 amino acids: CASTRGVQETQYF. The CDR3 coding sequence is TGCGCCAGCACTCGGGGGGTACAAGAGACCCAGTACTTC.

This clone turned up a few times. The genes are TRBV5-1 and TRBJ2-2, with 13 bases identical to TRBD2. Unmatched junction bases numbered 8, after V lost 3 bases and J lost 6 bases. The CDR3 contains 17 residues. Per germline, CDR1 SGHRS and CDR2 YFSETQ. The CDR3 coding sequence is TGCGCCAGCAGCTCCGGGACTAGCGGGACTCGAGCCGGGGAGCTGTTTTTT. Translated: CASSSGTSGTRAGELFF.

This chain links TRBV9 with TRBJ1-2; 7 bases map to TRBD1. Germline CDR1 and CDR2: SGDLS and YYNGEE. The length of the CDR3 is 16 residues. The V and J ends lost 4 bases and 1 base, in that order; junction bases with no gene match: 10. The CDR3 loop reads CASSSRPTGNNYGYTF. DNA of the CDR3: TGTGCCAGCAGCTCTCGTCCGACAGGGAATAACTATGGCTACACCTTC.

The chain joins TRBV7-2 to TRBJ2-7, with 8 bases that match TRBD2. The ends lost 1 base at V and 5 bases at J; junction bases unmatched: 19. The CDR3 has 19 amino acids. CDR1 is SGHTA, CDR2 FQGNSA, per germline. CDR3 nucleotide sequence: TGTGCCAGCAGCTTAGTTGATCCGTGGCGGGAGGTCAGTGGCCACGAGCAGTACTTC. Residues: CASSLVDPWREVSGHEQYF. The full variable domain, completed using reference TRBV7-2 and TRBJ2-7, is GAGVSQSPSNKVTEKGKDVELRCDPISGHTALYWYRQSLGQGLEFLIYFQGNSAPDKSGLPSDRFSAERTGGSVSTLTIQRTQQEDSAVYLCASSLVDPWREVSGHEQYFGPGTRLTVT.

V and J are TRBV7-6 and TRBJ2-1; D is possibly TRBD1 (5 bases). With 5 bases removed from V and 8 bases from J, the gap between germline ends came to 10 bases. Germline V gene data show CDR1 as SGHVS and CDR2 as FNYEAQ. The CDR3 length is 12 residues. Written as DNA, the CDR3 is TGTGCCAGCAGCCCGACAGAGGATGAGCAGTTCTTC. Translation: CASSPTEDEQFF.

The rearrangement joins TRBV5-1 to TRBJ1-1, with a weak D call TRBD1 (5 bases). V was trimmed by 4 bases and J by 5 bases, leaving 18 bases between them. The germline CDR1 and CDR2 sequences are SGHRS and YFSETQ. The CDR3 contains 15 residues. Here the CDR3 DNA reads TGCGCCAGCAGCGACCAGGGACCGGGGGGAACTGAAGCTTTCTTT. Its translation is CASSDQGPGGTEAFF.

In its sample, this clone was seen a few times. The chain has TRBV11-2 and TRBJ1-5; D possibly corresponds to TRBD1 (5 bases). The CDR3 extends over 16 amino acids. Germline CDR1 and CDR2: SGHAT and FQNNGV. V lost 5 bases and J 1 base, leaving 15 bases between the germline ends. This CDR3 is CASSPSDGASNQPQHF. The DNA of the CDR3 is TGTGCCAGCAGCCCCTCTGATGGGGCCAGCAATCAGCCCCAGCATTTT.

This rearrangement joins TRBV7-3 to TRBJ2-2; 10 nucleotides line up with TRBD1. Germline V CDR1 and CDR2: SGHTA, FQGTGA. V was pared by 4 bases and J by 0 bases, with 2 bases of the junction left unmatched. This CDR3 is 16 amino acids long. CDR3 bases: TGTGCCAGCAGCTCCGGGACAGGGGCGAACACCGGGGAGCTGTTTTTT. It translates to CASSSGTGANTGELFF.

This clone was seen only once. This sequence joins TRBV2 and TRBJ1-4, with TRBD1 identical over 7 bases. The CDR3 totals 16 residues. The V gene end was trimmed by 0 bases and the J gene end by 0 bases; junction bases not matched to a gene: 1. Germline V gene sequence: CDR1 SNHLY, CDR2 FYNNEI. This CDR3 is CASSEAQGATNEKLFF. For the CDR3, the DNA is TGTGCCAGCAGTGAAGCCCAGGGGGCAACTAATGAAAAACTGTTTTTT.

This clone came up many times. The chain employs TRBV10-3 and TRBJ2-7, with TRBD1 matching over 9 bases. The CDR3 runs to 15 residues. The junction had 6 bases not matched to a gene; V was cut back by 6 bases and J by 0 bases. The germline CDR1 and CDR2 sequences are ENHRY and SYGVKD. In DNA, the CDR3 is TGTGCCATCAGGGGGACAGGGCCGAGCTCCTACGAGCAGTACTTC. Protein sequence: CAIRGTGPSSYEQYF.

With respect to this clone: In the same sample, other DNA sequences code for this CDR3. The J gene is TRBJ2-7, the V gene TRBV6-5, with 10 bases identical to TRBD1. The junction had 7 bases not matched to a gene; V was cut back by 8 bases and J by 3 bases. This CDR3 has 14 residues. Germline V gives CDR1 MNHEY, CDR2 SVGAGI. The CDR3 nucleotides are TGTGCCAGCGGGGAGACAGGGGGCGGCTACGAGCAGTACTTC. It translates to CASGETGGGYEQYF.

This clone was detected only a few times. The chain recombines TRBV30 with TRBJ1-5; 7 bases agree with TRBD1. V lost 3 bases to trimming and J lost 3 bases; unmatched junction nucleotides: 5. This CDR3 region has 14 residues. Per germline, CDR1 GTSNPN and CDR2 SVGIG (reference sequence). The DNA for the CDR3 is TGTGCCTGGAGCCGGGACAGCGACAATCAGCCCCAGCATTTT. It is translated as CAWSRDSDNQPQHF.

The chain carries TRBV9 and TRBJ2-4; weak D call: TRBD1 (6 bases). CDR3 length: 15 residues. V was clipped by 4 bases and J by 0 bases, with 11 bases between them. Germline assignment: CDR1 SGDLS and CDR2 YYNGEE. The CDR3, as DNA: TGTGCCAGCAGCCCCCGGACAGAAGCCAAAAACATTCAGTACTTC. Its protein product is CASSPRTEAKNIQYF.

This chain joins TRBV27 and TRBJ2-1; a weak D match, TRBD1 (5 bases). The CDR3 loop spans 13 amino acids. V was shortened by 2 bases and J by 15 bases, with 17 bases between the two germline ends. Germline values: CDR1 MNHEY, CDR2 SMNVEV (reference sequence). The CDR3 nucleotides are TGTGCCAGCAGTTTACTTCCAGGACACAGTTCGTTCTTC. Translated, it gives CASSLLPGHSSFF.

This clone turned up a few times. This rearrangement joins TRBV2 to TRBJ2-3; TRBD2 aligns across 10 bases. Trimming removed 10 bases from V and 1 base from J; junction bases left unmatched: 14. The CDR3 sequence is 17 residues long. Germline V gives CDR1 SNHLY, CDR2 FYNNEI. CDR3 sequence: CATSGTSASIGTDTQYF. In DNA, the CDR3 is TGTGCCACCTCAGGGACTAGCGCCAGTATAGGCACAGATACGCAGTATTTT.

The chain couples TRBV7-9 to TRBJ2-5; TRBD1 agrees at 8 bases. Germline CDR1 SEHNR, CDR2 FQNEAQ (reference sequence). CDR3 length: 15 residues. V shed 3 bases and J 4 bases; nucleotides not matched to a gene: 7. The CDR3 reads CASSFQTGVGETQYF. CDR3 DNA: TGTGCCAGCAGCTTCCAGACAGGGGTAGGAGAGACCCAGTACTTC. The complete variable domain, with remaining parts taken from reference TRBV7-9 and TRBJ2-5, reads DTGVSQNPRHKITKRGQNVTFRCDPISEHNRLYWYRQTLGQGPEFLTYFQNEAQLEKSRLLSDRFSAERPKGSFSTLEIQRTEQGDSAMYLCASSFQTGVGETQYFGPGTRLLVL.

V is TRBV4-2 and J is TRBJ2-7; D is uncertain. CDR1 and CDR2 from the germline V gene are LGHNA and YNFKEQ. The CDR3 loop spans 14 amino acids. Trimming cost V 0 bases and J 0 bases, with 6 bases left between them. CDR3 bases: TGTGCCAGCAGCCAAGAGCGGATCTCCTACGAGCAGTACTTC. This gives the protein CASSQERISYEQYF.

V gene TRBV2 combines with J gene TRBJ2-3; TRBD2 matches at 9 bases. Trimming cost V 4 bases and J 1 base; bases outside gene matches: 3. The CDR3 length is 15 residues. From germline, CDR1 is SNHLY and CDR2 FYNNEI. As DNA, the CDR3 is TGTGCCAGCAGTGGACCTAGCGGGGGCACAGATACGCAGTATTTT. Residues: CASSGPSGGTDTQYF.

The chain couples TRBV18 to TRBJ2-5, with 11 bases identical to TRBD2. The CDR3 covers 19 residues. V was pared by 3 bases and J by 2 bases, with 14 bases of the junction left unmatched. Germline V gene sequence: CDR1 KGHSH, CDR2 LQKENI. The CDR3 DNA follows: TGTGCCAGCTCACCGCAGCTGAAGCTAGCGGGAGGTAATCAAGAGACCCAGTACTTC. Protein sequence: CASSPQLKLAGGNQETQYF. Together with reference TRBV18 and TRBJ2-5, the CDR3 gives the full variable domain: NAGVMQNPRHLVRRRGQEARLRCSPMKGHSHVYWYRQLPEEGLKFMVYLQKENIIDESGMPKERFSAEFPKEGPSILRIQQVVRGDSAAYFCASSPQLKLAGGNQETQYFGPGTRLLVL.

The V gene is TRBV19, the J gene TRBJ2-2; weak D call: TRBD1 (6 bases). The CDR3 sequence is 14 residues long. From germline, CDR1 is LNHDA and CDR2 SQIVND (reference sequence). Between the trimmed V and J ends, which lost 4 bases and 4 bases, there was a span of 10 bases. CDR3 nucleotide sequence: TGTGCCAGTAGTACCACAGGGACCACCGGGGAGCTGTTTTTT. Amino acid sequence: CASSTTGTTGELFF.

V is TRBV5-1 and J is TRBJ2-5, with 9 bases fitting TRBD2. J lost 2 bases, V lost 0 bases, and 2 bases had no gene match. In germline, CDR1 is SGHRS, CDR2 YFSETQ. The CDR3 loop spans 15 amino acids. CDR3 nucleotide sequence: TGCGCCAGCAGCTTGGGGACTAGCGCGCAAGAGACCCAGTACTTC. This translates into CASSLGTSAQETQYF.

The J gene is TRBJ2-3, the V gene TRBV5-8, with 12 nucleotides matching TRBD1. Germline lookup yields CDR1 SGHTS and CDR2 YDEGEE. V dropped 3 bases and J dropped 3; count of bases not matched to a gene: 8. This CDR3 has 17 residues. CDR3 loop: CASSSGTGGFSTDTQYF. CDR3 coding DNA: TGTGCCAGCAGCTCCGGGACAGGGGGCTTCTCGACAGATACGCAGTATTTT.

CDR3 DNA sequence: TGTGCCAGCAGTTACTCGTACACGAACTACGAGCAGTACTTC. Translated: CASSYSYTNYEQYF. The chain recombines TRBV6-5 with TRBJ2-7; D unresolved. The V end was cut by 0 bases, the J end by 3 bases, with 9 bases between. The germline V gene encodes CDR1 MNHEY and CDR2 SVGAGI. The CDR3 has 14 residues.